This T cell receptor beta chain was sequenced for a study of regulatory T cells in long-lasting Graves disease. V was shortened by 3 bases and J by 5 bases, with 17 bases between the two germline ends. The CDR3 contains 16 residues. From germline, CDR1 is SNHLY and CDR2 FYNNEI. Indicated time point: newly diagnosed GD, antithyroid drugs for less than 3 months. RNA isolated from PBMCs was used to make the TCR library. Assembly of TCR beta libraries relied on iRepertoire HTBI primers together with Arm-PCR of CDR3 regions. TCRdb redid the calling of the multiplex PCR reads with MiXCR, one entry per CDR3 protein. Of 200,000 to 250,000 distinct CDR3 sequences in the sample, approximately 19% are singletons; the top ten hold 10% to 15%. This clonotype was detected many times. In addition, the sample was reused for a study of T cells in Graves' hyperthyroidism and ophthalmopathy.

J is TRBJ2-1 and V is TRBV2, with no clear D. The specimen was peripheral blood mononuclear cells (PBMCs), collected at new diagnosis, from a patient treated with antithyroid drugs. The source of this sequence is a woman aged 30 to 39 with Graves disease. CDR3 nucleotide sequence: TGTGCCAGCAGTGATACGATAGAGTTATCTCACAATGAGCAGTTCTTC. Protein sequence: CASSDTIELSHNEQFF.